These T cell receptor beta chains were read from a single sample in a study of a mutant IDH1 vaccine in newly diagnosed glioma. No antigen has been assigned to these receptors. Here immunoSEQ multiplex PCR was the method, and the copy in TCRdb shows in-frame clones only, minus some. The sample comprises tens of thousands of clones, about four fifths of which are singletons, and about 6% rests with the top ten. The sequences come from PBMCs, collected from a glioma patient whose treatment included an IDH1 peptide vaccine. The receptors shown here come from a man aged 45 to 65 with glioma. The CDR3 runs from the conserved cysteine through the conserved F or W. A D gene is named only where the DNA matches it firmly. A row's size may be missing; if present it is once, few, many or a size class.

clone_size j_call v_call d_call cdr3_nt cdr3_aa
- TRBJ1-5 TRBV6-5 TRBD1 TGTGCCAGCAGGCAGGGGGGCAATCAGCCCCAGCATTTT CASRQGGNQPQHF
- TRBJ1-4 TRBV7-9 - TGTGCCAGCAGCCGCCAAGGGCGGGAGGAAAAACTGTTTTTT CASSRQGREEKLFF
few TRBJ1-1 TRBV7-9 TRBD1 TGTGCCAGCAGCTTAGCGGGAGGGGGCCCTGAAGCTTTCTTT CASSLAGGGPEAFF
few TRBJ1-2 TRBV30 - TGTGCCTGGAGTGTGGGGTTTGACTATGGCTACACCTTC CAWSVGFDYGYTF
- TRBJ2-7 TRBV14 - TGTGCCAGCAGCCAAGCGGGTTACTGGCAGTACTTC CASSQAGYWQYF
- TRBJ1-1 TRBV6-5 - TGTGCCAGCAGTAACAGGGCGGTAGGGGCTGAAGCTTTCTTT CASSNRAVGAEAFF
- TRBJ2-3 TRBV25-1 TRBD2 TGTGCCAGCAGTGCTACTAGCGGGAGAGGCACAGATACGCAGTATTTT CASSATSGRGTDTQYF
- TRBJ2-2 TRBV7-2 - TGTGCCAGCAGCTTAGTTACTGTGGGCCCCACCGGGGAGCTGTTTTTT CASSLVTVGPTGELFF
- TRBJ1-1 TRBV5-1 - TGCGCCAGCACAACGGCAGGGTCCCTGAACACTGAAGCTTTCTTT CASTTAGSLNTEAFF
- TRBJ2-3 TRBV5-4 - TGTGCCAGCAGCTTTGGGGCAGATACGCAGTATTTT CASSFGADTQYF
- TRBJ2-2 TRBV7-9 TRBD2 TGTGCCAGCAGTATCCTCCCAGGACTAGCGAACACCGGGGAGCTGTTTTTT CASSILPGLANTGELFF
- TRBJ2-7 TRBV18 TRBD1 TGTGCCAGCTCAATCACGGACAGGGGTATCCCCTACGAGCAGTACTTC CASSITDRGIPYEQYF
- TRBJ1-2 TRBV5-1 - TGCGCCAGCAGCGGGGCTAGGGCAGGTGAGGGCTACACCTTC CASSGARAGEGYTF
- TRBJ1-2 TRBV9 - TGTGCCAGCAGCGCAACCCAAGGCCAGGGCTATGGCTACACCTTC CASSATQGQGYGYTF
once TRBJ2-2 TRBV5-1 - TGCGCCAGCAGCCCCGGGACTTACAACACCGGGGAGCTGTTTTTT CASSPGTYNTGELFF
- TRBJ1-5 TRBV19 TRBD1 TGTGCCAGCCGCCCCCTAGGACAGGGCGCACCCCAGCATTTT CASRPLGQGAPQHF
- TRBJ2-1 TRBV7-3 - TGTGCCAGCAGCTTAGACAGTAAGAACAATGAGCAGTTCTTC CASSLDSKNNEQFF
- TRBJ2-2 TRBV9 TRBD1 TGTGCCAGCAGCGTAATCAGTTCTGGGACAGGGACCACCGGGGAGCTGTTTTTT CASSVISSGTGTTGELFF
- TRBJ1-4 TRBV7-2 - TGTGCCAGCAGCTTAGGCCGGCGGGAAAAACTGTTTTTT CASSLGRREKLFF
- TRBJ2-2 TRBV7-2 - TGTGCCAGCAGCTTAGCTCTCAACACCGGGGAGCTGTTTTTT CASSLALNTGELFF
- TRBJ2-1 TRBV5-1 - TGCGCCAGCAGCTTGGTTCCATATGAGCAGTTCTTC CASSLVPYEQFF
- TRBJ2-5 TRBV4-1 - TGCGCCAGCAGCCAAGTCAACAGGCAAGAGACCCAGTACTTC CASSQVNRQETQYF
- TRBJ2-3 TRBV4-3 TRBD2 TGCGCCAGCAGCCAAGAGAATCTAGCGGGGTCTCGCACAGATACGCAGTATTTT CASSQENLAGSRTDTQYF
- TRBJ2-1 TRBV7-2 TRBD2 TGTGCCAGCAGCGGACTAGCCTCCAGCTACAATGAGCAGTTCTTC CASSGLASSYNEQFF
- TRBJ1-1 TRBV7-3 - TGTGCCAGCAGCTTGGAGAGCTACACTGAAGCTTTCTTT CASSLESYTEAFF
- TRBJ2-5 TRBV7-2 - TGTGCCAGCAGCTTAGAGGTTGGGAGGTGGGAGACCCAGTACTTC CASSLEVGRWETQYF
- TRBJ2-7 TRBV19 TRBD2 TGTGCCAGTTCACCAGGACTAGTGAGGGAGCAGTACTTC CASSPGLVREQYF
- TRBJ2-1 TRBV29-1 TRBD2 TGCAGCGTTCCGGGACTAGCGGGATACAATGAGCAGTTCTTC CSVPGLAGYNEQFF
- TRBJ2-1 TRBV6-5 - TGTGCCAGCAGTCTCAGGGACCGCCAGGAGCAGTTCTTC CASSLRDRQEQFF
- TRBJ2-5 TRBV29-1 - TGCAGCGTCTTTTCGGGACTCCAAGGCGGGACCCAGTACTTC CSVFSGLQGGTQYF
- TRBJ1-2 TRBV29-1 TRBD1 TGCAGCGTTTCCCCGCGAGGGGGCGAGAACGGCTACACCTTC CSVSPRGGENGYTF
- TRBJ1-4 TRBV5-6 - TGTGCCAGCAGCTTGGCGTCAGGGATGGAAAAACTGTTTTTT CASSLASGMEKLFF
- TRBJ2-7 TRBV11-1 - TGTGCCAGCAGCGCGGCCCCCGGCTCCTACGAGCAGTACTTC CASSAAPGSYEQYF
few TRBJ1-5 TRBV30 - TGTGCCTGGGCAACAGGGAATAGCAATCAGCCCCAGCATTTT CAWATGNSNQPQHF
few TRBJ1-6 TRBV6-1 - TGTGCCAGCAGTGAGTACGGGAATTCACCCCTCCACTTT CASSEYGNSPLHF
- TRBJ2-1 TRBV30 - TGTGCCTGGAAGGGGGGGCCTTACAATGAGCAGTTCTTC CAWKGGPYNEQFF
- TRBJ2-1 TRBV6-1 - TGTGCCAGCAGTGAACGACAGTCCCCCTACAATGAGCAGTTCTTC CASSERQSPYNEQFF
- TRBJ1-2 TRBV27 - TGTGCCAGCAGTCCAGGCCCCGACTATGGCTACACCTTC CASSPGPDYGYTF
- TRBJ2-3 TRBV9 - TGTGCCAGCAGCGTAGCCTCCTCCACAGATACGCAGTATTTT CASSVASSTDTQYF
few TRBJ2-1 TRBV11-1 - TGTGCCAGCAACGATCGGGGGAATGAGCAGTTCTTC CASNDRGNEQFF
- TRBJ2-1 TRBV6-5 TRBD2 TGTGCCAGCAGCCTTAGCGGGAGGGCCTTTGAGCAGTTCTTC CASSLSGRAFEQFF
- TRBJ1-3 TRBV4-1 TRBD1 TGCGCCAGCAGCCAAGAAGTCAGGGGGGGAAACACCATATATTTT CASSQEVRGGNTIYF
- TRBJ2-2 TRBV6-5 TRBD2 TGTGCCAGTCGTGGACTAGCGGGAGACACCGGGGAGCTGTTTTTT CASRGLAGDTGELFF